The 24 T cell receptor beta chains below were found in one sample sequenced in a study of shared clonotypes between healthy human individuals. Profiled with immunoSEQ multiplex PCR; TCRdb holds only in-frame clones, not every one. Among 400,000 or so clones listed, 95% to 97% were seen once. What was sequenced was memory CD8+ T cells sorted from blood. This sample's subset: CD45RO+ cells pooled with CCR7-negative TemRA cells. These receptors came from a man aged 30-40 years in good health.

This clone appeared once. This sequence joins TRBV18 and TRBJ2-5; 9 positions match TRBD1. J was trimmed by 3 bases and V by 3 bases; bases with no gene match: 2. Germline V gives CDR1 KGHSH, CDR2 LQKENI. The CDR3 extends over 14 amino acids. The CDR3 nucleotides are TGTGCCAGCTCACCGGACAGGGGTAAAGAGACCCAGTACTTC. This encodes CASSPDRGKETQYF. The full variable domain, in which reference TRBV18 and TRBJ2-5 provide the parts outside the CDR3, is NAGVMQNPRHLVRRRGQEARLRCSPMKGHSHVYWYRQLPEEGLKFMVYLQKENIIDESGMPKERFSAEFPKEGPSILRIQQVVRGDSAAYFCASSPDRGKETQYFGPGTRLLVL.

This clone has just one count. J is TRBJ1-5 and V is TRBV9; no reliable D call. Trimming took off 0 bases at V and 0 bases at J, with 4 bases between the two ends. Germline V gene data show CDR1 as SGDLS and CDR2 as YYNGEE. The CDR3 runs 14 residues. The CDR3 DNA follows: TGTGCCAGCAGCGTAGACGATAGCAATCAGCCCCAGCATTTT. Its translation is CASSVDDSNQPQHF.

This chain links TRBV29-1 with TRBJ1-1, with TRBD1 identical over 9 bases. This CDR3 spans 15 amino acids. The germline V gene has CDR1 SQVTM and CDR2 ANQGSEA. Unmatched junction bases numbered 16, after V lost 8 bases and J lost 6 bases. The CDR3 reads CSHSGTGSRTAEAFF. The DNA for the CDR3 is TGCAGCCACTCCGGGACAGGGTCACGTACGGCTGAAGCTTTCTTT. Using reference TRBV29-1 and TRBJ1-1 for the parts outside the CDR3, the full variable domain is SAVISQKPSRDICQRGTSLTIQCQVDSQVTMMFWYRQQPGQSLTLIATANQGSEATYESGFVIDKFPISRPNLTFSTLTVSNMSPEDSSIYLCSHSGTGSRTAEAFFGQGTRLTVV.

The CDR3 here is CASSPGRVYEQYF. CDR3 in DNA: TGTGCCAGCAGCCCGGGGCGAGTCTACGAGCAGTACTTC. V is TRBV27 and J is TRBJ2-7; the D call may be TRBD1 or TRBD2 (5 bases each). The CDR3 contains 13 residues. The V gene lost 6 bases and the J gene lost 3 bases, with 12 bases spanning the gap. Germline CDR1 MNHEY, CDR2 SMNVEV (reference sequence).

This chain joins TRBV2 and TRBJ1-5, with D possibly being TRBD1 (6 bases). This CDR3 region has 14 residues. Between the trimmed V and J ends, which lost 4 bases and 0 bases, there was a span of 7 bases. CDR1 is SNHLY and CDR2 is FYNNEI in the germline V gene. CDR3 residues: CASSVQGSNQPQHF. In DNA, the CDR3 is TGTGCCAGCAGTGTACAGGGTAGCAATCAGCCCCAGCATTTT.

This clone was counted a single time. The DNA for the CDR3 is TGTGCCACCCTGGACGGACCATACGAGCAGTACTTC. As protein: CATLDGPYEQYF. The chain couples TRBV28 to TRBJ2-7, with D hard to call. The CDR3 is 12 amino acids. Per the germline V gene, CDR1 is MDHEN and CDR2 is SYDVKM. V lost 10 bases and J lost 4, with 14 bases in between.

V gene TRBV6-1 combines with J gene TRBJ1-5, with TRBD1 identical over 10 bases. Trimming removed 0 bases from V and 2 bases from J; junction bases left unmatched: 7. CDR1 is MNHNS, CDR2 SASEGT, per germline. This CDR3 has 18 residues. The CDR3 loop reads CASSEALYGTGGNQPQHF. The DNA for the CDR3 is TGTGCCAGCAGTGAAGCGCTATATGGGACAGGGGGCAATCAGCCCCAGCATTTT.

The chain employs TRBV5-1 and TRBJ1-1; the D is unclear. Germline CDR1 and CDR2: SGHRS and YFSETQ. The germline V and J ends were trimmed by 3 bases and 4 bases, with 13 bases remaining between them. The CDR3 runs to 14 residues. CDR3 DNA sequence: TGCGCCAGCAGCTCAGAACCCCTGAGCACTGAAGCTTTCTTT. The encoded protein is CASSSEPLSTEAFF.

As for this clone: In the same sample, other DNA sequences code for this CDR3. This chain uses TRBV7-9 with TRBJ1-3; D may be TRBD1 (5 bases). Germline V lookup: CDR1 SEHNR, CDR2 FQNEAQ (reference sequence). The CDR3 is made up of 15 amino acids. The V gene lost 1 base and the J gene lost 1 base, with 8 bases spanning the gap. DNA of the CDR3: TGTGCCAGCAGCTTAGGGCAGGGATCTGGAAACACCATATATTTT. Its translation: CASSLGQGSGNTIYF.

The chain uses TRBV2 and TRBJ2-5; 10 bases fit TRBD1. V dropped 4 bases and J dropped 4; count of bases not matched to a gene: 15. The CDR3 runs to 18 residues. The germline V gene encodes CDR1 SNHLY and CDR2 FYNNEI. As DNA, the CDR3 is TGTGCCAGCAGTGTGGGGGACAGGGGAAGGGCCGGTGGAGAGACCCAGTACTTC. This codes for CASSVGDRGRAGGETQYF.

The chain is built from TRBV4-2 and TRBJ2-2; D tentatively reads TRBD1 or TRBD2 (5 bases each). The CDR3 consists of 14 residues. V dropped 4 bases and J dropped 8 bases, with 14 bases sitting between them. Germline-derived CDR1 and CDR2 are LGHNA and YNFKEQ. CDR3 DNA sequence: TGTGCCAGCAGCCCCGCTGGGACGGGGGGGGAGCTGTTTTTT. Translated, it gives CASSPAGTGGELFF.

This sequence joins TRBV19 and TRBJ2-7; TRBD1 or TRBD2 may be the D gene (7 bases each). With 4 bases removed from V and 2 bases from J, the gap between germline ends came to 18 bases. The CDR3 contains 16 residues. CDR1 is LNHDA, CDR2 SQIVND, per germline (reference sequence). CDR3 coding DNA: TGTGCCAGTAGTACCCAGGGGGGGAGAGGAACCTACGAGCAGTACTTC. Translated: CASSTQGGRGTYEQYF.

The CDR3 DNA reads as TGCGCCAGCAGCCACCCACTGCGGGGGACCGGGGAGCTGTTTTTT. Protein sequence: CASSHPLRGTGELFF. The chain recombines TRBV4-1 with TRBJ2-2; 7 positions agree with TRBD2. Germline V CDR1 and CDR2: MGHRA, YSYEKL. The V segment lost 3 bases and the J segment 5 bases; nucleotides outside the gene matches: 6. This CDR3 comprises 15 residues.

CDR3 loop: CASSQENSGGYEQYF. CDR3 bases: TGTGCCAGCAGCCAAGAAAATTCAGGGGGCTACGAGCAGTACTTC. This rearrangement joins TRBV4-2 to TRBJ2-7; 7 bases are shared with TRBD1. The CDR3 length is 15 residues. V shed 0 bases and J 3 bases; nucleotides not matched to a gene: 5. The V gene's germline CDR1 is LGHNA and CDR2 YNFKEQ.

This chain uses TRBV29-1 with TRBJ1-4, with 9 positions matching TRBD1. The ends lost 4 bases at V and 6 bases at J; junction bases unmatched: 3. This CDR3 is built from 13 residues. The V gene's germline CDR1 is SQVTM and CDR2 ANQGSEA. CDR3 protein: CSVGGQGYEKLFF. The CDR3, as DNA: TGCAGCGTTGGGGGACAGGGTTATGAAAAACTGTTTTTT.

This clone has a single count. The CDR3 protein is CASRAGTGSQTQYF. In nucleotides, the CDR3 is TGTGCCAGCAGAGCCGGGACAGGGAGCCAGACCCAGTACTTC. The genes are TRBV6-1 and TRBJ2-5; 9 bases are a match to TRBD1. With V trimmed by 6 bases and J by 6 bases, 8 bases remained unmatched. CDR3 length: 14 amino acids. CDR1 MNHNS and CDR2 SASEGT come from the germline V gene.

The chain carries TRBV6-4 and TRBJ2-7; 13 bases are a match to TRBD2. The CDR3 extends over 16 amino acids. After removal of 7 bases from V and 3 bases from J, the junction contained 9 bases not matched to a gene. CDR1 and CDR2 (germline): MRHNA, SNTAGT. CDR3 loop: CASISTGTSGNYEQYF. The CDR3 DNA follows: TGTGCCAGCATCTCGACCGGGACTAGCGGGAACTACGAGCAGTACTTC.

CDR3: CASSSGRDRGPYEQYF. The CDR3 DNA reads as TGTGCCAGCAGTTCGGGCCGGGACAGGGGGCCCTACGAGCAGTACTTC. The rearrangement joins TRBV28 to TRBJ2-7; 12 bases map to TRBD1. Germline V CDR1 and CDR2: MDHEN, SYDVKM. CDR3 size: 16 residues. V shed 4 bases and J 2 bases; nucleotides not matched to a gene: 6. Full variable domain (remainder filled in from reference TRBV28 and TRBJ2-7): DVKVTQSSRYLVKRTGEKVFLECVQDMDHENMFWYRQDPGLGLRLIYFSYDVKMKEKGDIPEGYSVSREKKERFSLILESASTNQTSMYLCASSSGRDRGPYEQYFGPGTRLTVT.

The V gene is TRBV2, the J gene TRBJ1-3, with D possibly being TRBD1 (6 bases). The CDR3 sequence is 18 residues long. Germline V gene data show CDR1 as SNHLY and CDR2 as FYNNEI. V was pared by 6 bases and J by 0 bases, with 21 bases between. CDR3 sequence reads: CASRRDFGQSYSGNTIYF. CDR3 DNA sequence: TGTGCCAGCAGACGAGACTTTGGACAGTCCTACTCTGGAAACACCATATATTTT. Full variable domain (missing parts from reference TRBV2 and TRBJ1-3): EPEVTQTPSHQVTQMGQEVILRCVPISNHLYFYWYRQILGQKVEFLVSFYNNEISEKSEIFDDQFSVERPDGSNFTLKIRSTKLEDSAMYFCASRRDFGQSYSGNTIYFGEGSWLTVV.

This clone was recorded only once. The V call is TRBV9, the J call TRBJ2-3; no definite D call. The V gene's germline CDR1 is SGDLS and CDR2 YYNGEE. The V end lost 0 bases, the J end lost 1 base, and 9 bases lay between the germline ends. The CDR3 consists of 15 residues. CDR3 DNA sequence: TGTGCCAGCAGCGTAGGAGCCCGGGGCACAGATACGCAGTATTTT. Translated, it gives CASSVGARGTDTQYF.

The sample holds one count of this clone. This sequence joins TRBV7-2 and TRBJ2-3; no reliable D call. Trimming took 1 base from V and 2 from J, leaving 7 bases between them. The CDR3 spans 14 residues. Germline CDR1 SGHTA, CDR2 FQGNSA. The CDR3 protein is CASSLGMSTDTQYF. CDR3 nucleotide sequence: TGTGCCAGCAGCTTAGGAATGTCCACAGATACGCAGTATTTT.

This chain connects TRBV30 to TRBJ2-7, with D tentatively TRBD1 (7 bases). The CDR3 runs to 15 residues. Germline loops: CDR1 GTSNPN, CDR2 SVGIG (reference sequence). V lost 3 bases and J 0 bases, leaving 15 bases between the germline ends. The CDR3: CAWSVGQEGSYEQYF. CDR3 DNA: TGTGCCTGGAGCGTAGGACAGGAGGGCTCCTACGAGCAGTACTTC.

The chain carries TRBV7-9 and TRBJ2-3; 12 bases map to TRBD2. Germline CDR1 is SEHNR and CDR2 is FQNEAQ (reference sequence). V was clipped by 3 bases and J by 9 bases; unmatched bases: 13. The CDR3 is 17 amino acids. As DNA, the CDR3 is TGTGCCAGCAGCTTCCTCTGGAGACTAGCGGGAGAGGACACGCAGTATTTT. Protein sequence: CASSFLWRLAGEDTQYF.

The gene calls are TRBV10-3 and TRBJ2-5; possibly TRBD2 for D (5 bases). Trimming stripped 2 bases from V and 1 base from J, with 8 bases between. This CDR3 is 14 amino acids long. Germline V gene sequence: CDR1 ENHRY, CDR2 SYGVKD. The DNA of the CDR3 is TGTGCCATCAGTGAGGAGGGCCCCCAAGAGACCCAGTACTTC. Protein sequence: CAISEEGPQETQYF.